This T cell receptor (beta chain) stems from a study of blood T cell repertoires in COVID-19. Study-level information: Sites across the United States, Italy and Spain contributed samples from acute and convalescent COVID-19. PBMCs, B-cell-depleted T cells, or T cells were the source of the cDNA or gDNA that made up the material.

Study members were between roughly 18 and 89 years old and lived in 20 to 25 US regions. Clinical histories supplied by participants themselves formed the basis of cohort assignment. The protocol was immunoSEQ multiplex PCR, while the TCRdb copy is restricted to in-frame clones and leaves out a portion. The data show around 280,000 clones, with approximately 90% seen just once and about 6.1% held by the top ten. The CDR3 loop spans 16 amino acids. Per the germline V gene, CDR1 is LGHDT and CDR2 is YNNKEL (reference sequence). V lost 6 bases to trimming and J lost 4 bases, with 21 bases between them. Sequencing was carried out using PBMCs or T cells enriched from blood (not recorded which). The chain links TRBV3-1 (or the pseudogene TRBV3-2) to TRBJ1-2; tentatively, D is TRBD1 (5 bases). This sequence originates from a woman in her thirties or forties who had recovered from COVID-19. CDR3 nucleotide sequence: TGTGCCAGCAGTCTCAATCAGGGAAGGCCCCTCTATGGCTACACCTTC. It is translated as CASSLNQGRPLYGYTF.